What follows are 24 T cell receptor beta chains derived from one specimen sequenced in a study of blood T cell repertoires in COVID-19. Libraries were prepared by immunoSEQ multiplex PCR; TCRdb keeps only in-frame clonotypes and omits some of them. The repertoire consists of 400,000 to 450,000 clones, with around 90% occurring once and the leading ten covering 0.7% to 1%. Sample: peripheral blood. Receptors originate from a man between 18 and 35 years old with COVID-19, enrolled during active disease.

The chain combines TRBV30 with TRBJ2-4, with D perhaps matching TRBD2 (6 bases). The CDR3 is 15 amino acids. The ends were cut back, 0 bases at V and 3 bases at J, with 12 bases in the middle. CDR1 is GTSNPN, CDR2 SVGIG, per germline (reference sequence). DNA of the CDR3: TGTGCCTGGAGTGTTGGGGCGGGGAGCAAAAACATTCAGTACTTC. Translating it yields CAWSVGAGSKNIQYF.

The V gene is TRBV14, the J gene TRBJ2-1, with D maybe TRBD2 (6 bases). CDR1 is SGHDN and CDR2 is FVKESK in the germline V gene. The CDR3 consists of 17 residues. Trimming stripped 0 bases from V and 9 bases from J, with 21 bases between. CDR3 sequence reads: CASSQDLVGPRGSEQFF. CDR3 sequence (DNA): TGTGCCAGCAGCCAAGATCTGGTTGGTCCCCGGGGGAGTGAGCAGTTCTTC.

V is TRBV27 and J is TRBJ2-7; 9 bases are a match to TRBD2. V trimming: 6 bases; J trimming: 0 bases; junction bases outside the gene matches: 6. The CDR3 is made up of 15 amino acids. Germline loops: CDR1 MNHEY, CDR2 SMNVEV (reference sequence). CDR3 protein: CASSENSGSSYEQYF. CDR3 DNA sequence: TGTGCCAGCAGCGAAAATAGCGGGAGCTCCTACGAGCAGTACTTC.

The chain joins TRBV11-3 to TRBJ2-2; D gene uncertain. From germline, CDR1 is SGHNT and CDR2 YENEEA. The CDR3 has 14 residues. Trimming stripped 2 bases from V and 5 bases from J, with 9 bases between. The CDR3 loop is CASSLTVYTGELFF. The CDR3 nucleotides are TGTGCCAGCAGCTTAACTGTATATACCGGGGAGCTGTTTTTT. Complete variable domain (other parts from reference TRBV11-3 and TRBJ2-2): EAGVVQSPRYKIIEKKQPVAFWCNPISGHNTLYWYLQNLGQGPELLIRYENEEAVDDSQLPKDRFSAERLKGVDSTLKIQPAELGDSAVYLCASSLTVYTGELFFGEGSRLTVL.

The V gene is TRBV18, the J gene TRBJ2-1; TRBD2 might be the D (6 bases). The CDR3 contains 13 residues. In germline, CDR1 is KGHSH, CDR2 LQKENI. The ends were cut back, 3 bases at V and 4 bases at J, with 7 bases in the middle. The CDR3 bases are TGTGCCAGCTCACCCGGGACTTACAATGAGCAGTTCTTC. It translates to CASSPGTYNEQFF.

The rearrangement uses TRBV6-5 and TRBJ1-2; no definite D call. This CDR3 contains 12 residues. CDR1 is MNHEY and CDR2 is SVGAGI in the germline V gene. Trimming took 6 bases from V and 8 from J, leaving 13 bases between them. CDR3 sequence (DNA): TGTGCCAGCAGCCCGCCAAATGAGGGCTACACCTTC. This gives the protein CASSPPNEGYTF.

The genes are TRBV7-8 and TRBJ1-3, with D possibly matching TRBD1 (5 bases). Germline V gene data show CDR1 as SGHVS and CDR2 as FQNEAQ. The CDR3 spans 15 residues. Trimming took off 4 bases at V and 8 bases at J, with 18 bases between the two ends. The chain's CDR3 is CASSSNRAPRDTIYF. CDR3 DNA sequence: TGTGCCAGCAGCTCCAACCGGGCCCCCAGGGACACCATATATTTT.

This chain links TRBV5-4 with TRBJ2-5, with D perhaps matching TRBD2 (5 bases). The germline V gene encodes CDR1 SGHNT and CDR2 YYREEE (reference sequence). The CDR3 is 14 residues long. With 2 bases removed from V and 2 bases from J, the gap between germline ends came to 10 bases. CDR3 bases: TGTGCCAGCAGCTTCTGGACGGGGCAAGAGACCCAGTACTTC. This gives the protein CASSFWTGQETQYF.

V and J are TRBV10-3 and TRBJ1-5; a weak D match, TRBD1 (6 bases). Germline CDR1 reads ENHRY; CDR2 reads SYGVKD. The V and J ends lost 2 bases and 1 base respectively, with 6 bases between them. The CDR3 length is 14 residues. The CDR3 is CAISETGSNQPQHF. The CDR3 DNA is TGTGCCATCAGTGAGACAGGGAGCAATCAGCCCCAGCATTTT.

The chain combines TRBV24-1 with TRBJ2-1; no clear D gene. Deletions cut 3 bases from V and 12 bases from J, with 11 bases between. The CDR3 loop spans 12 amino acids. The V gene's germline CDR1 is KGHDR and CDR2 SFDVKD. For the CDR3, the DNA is TGTGCCACCAGTGATAACCGGTATGGGCAGTTCTTC. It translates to CATSDNRYGQFF.

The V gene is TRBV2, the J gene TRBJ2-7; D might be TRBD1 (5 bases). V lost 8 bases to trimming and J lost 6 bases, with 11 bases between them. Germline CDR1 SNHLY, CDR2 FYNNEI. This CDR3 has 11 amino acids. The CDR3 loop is CASVGASEQYF. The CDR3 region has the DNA TGTGCCAGCGTTGGGGCGTCCGAGCAGTACTTC.

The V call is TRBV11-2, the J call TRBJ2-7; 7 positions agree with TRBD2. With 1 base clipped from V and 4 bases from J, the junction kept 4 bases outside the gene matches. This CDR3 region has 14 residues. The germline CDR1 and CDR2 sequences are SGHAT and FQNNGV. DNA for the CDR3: TGTGCCAGCAGCTTAGCGGGAGGCCGATACGAGCAGTACTTC. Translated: CASSLAGGRYEQYF.

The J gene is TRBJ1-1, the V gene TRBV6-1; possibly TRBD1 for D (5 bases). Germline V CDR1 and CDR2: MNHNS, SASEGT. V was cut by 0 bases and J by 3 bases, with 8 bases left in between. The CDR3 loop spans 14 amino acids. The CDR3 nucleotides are TGTGCCAGCAGTGAAGCTGGGGGGGACACTGAAGCTTTCTTT. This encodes CASSEAGGDTEAFF.

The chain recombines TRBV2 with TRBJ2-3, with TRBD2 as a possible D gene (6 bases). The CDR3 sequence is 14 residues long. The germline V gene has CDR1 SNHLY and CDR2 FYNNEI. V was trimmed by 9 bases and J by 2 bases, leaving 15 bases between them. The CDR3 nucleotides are TGTGCCAGTTCCCGGGACTTGTTCACAGATACGCAGTATTTT. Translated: CASSRDLFTDTQYF.

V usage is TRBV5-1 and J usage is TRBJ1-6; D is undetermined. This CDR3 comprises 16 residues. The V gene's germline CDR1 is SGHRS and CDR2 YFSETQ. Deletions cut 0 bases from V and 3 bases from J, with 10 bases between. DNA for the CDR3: TGCGCCAGCAGCTTGGGAGGGCCTCTCTATAATTCACCCCTCCACTTT. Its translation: CASSLGGPLYNSPLHF.

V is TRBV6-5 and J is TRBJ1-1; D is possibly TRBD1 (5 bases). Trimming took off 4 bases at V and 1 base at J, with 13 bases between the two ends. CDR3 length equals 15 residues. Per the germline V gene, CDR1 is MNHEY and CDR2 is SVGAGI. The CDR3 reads CASSSPGRGNTEAFF. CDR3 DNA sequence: TGTGCCAGCAGTTCCCCAGGAAGGGGGAACACTGAAGCTTTCTTT.

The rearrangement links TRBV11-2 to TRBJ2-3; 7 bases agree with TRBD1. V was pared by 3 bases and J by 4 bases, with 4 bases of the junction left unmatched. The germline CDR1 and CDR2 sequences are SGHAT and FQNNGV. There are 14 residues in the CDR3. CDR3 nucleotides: TGTGCCAGCAGCTTGAACAGGGGTTCAGATACGCAGTATTTT. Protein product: CASSLNRGSDTQYF.

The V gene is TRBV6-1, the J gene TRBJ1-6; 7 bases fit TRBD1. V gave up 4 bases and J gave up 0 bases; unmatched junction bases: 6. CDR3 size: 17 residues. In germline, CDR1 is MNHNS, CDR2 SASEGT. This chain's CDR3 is CASSVPRDSSYNSPLHF. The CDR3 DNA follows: TGTGCCAGCAGTGTCCCCCGGGACAGCTCCTATAATTCACCCCTCCACTTT.

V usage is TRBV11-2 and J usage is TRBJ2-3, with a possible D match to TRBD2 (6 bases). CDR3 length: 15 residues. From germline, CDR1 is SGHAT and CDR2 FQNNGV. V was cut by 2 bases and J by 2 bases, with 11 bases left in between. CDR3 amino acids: CASSLSWGDTDTQYF. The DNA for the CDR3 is TGTGCCAGCAGCTTATCCTGGGGGGACACAGATACGCAGTATTTT. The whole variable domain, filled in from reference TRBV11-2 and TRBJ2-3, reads EAGVAQSPRYKIIEKRQSVAFWCNPISGHATLYWYQQILGQGPKLLIQFQNNGVVDDSQLPKDRFSAERLKGVDSTLKIQPAKLEDSAVYLCASSLSWGDTDTQYFGPGTRLTVL.

CDR3 coding DNA: TGTGCCAGCAGTCTCAGGGGGCATGGCTACAATGAGCAGTTCTTC. The encoded protein is CASSLRGHGYNEQFF. The chain joins TRBV6-2 or TRBV6-3 to TRBJ2-1; 8 nucleotides line up with TRBD1. Germline-derived CDR1 and CDR2 are MNHEY and SVGEGT. The CDR3 consists of 15 residues. The ends lost 5 bases at V and 3 bases at J; junction bases unmatched: 6.

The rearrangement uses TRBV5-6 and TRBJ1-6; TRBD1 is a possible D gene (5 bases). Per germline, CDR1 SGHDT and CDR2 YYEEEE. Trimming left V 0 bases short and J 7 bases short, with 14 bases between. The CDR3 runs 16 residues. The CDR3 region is CASSLVRQGWNSPLHF. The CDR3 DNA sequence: TGTGCCAGCAGCTTGGTTCGCCAGGGATGGAATTCACCCCTCCACTTT.

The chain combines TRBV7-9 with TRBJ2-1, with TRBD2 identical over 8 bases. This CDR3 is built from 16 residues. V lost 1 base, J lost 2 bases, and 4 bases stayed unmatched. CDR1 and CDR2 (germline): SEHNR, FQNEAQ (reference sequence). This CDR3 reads CASSLDSGVAYNEQFF. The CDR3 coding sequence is TGTGCCAGCAGCTTAGATAGCGGGGTCGCCTACAATGAGCAGTTCTTC.

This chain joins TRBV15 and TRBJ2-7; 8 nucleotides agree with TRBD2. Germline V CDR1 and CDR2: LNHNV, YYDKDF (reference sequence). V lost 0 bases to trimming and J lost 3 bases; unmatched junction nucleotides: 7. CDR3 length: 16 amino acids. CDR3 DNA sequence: TGTGCCACCAGCAGAGATAACAGCGGGGGAGTCTACGAGCAGTACTTC. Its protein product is CATSRDNSGGVYEQYF.

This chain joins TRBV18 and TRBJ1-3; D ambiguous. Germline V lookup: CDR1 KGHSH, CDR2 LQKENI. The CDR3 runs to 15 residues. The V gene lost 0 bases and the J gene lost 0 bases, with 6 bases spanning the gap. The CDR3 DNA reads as TGTGCCAGCTCACCACCGGTCGGCTCTGGAAACACCATATATTTT. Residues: CASSPPVGSGNTIYF.